The 9 T cell receptor beta chains given below trace back to one sample, sequenced in a study of T cell repertoires and HLA-DP antigens (dated by TCRdb to 2016 to 2019). Libraries were made using the immunoSEQ multiplex PCR assay. TCRdb's version of the immuneACCESS table is confined to in-frame rearrangements and falls short of the full clone set. An unresolved V gene accounts for under half of the shortfall where checked; the remainder is of unknown origin. A total of around 100,000 clones appear in this sample, around 92% of them only once. 0.27% of the sample rests with the top ten. Their antigens remain unidentified. Sequencing used CD4+ T cells from PBMCs. Source of these receptors: a woman between 18 and 30 years old in good health and CMV-seronegative.

The J gene is TRBJ2-4, the V gene TRBV11-2; TRBD2 matches at 7 bases. The V and J ends lost 4 bases and 8 bases, in that order; junction bases with no gene match: 11. CDR3 length equals 15 residues. CDR1 and CDR2 from the germline V gene are SGHAT and FQNNGV. The CDR3 protein is CASSSLRREGDIQYF. The DNA of the CDR3 is TGTGCCAGCAGCTCCCTCCGGAGGGAGGGCGACATTCAGTACTTC.

The chain recombines TRBV10-1 with TRBJ1-2; D unclear. This CDR3 has 13 amino acids. Germline CDR1 reads WNHNN; CDR2 reads SYGVQD (reference sequence). The V gene lost 6 bases and the J gene lost 2 bases, with 10 bases spanning the gap. The CDR3 reads CASSFRRNYGYTF. DNA of the CDR3: TGCGCCAGCAGCTTCAGGAGAAACTATGGCTACACCTTC.

As DNA, the CDR3 is TGTGCCAGCAGTAAACCGGGACTAGCGGGGGGGCTGAACGGGGAGCTGTTTTTT. As protein: CASSKPGLAGGLNGELFF. V is TRBV2 and J is TRBJ2-2, with 16 bases aligning to TRBD2. This CDR3 is built from 18 residues. The germline V gene has CDR1 SNHLY and CDR2 FYNNEI. V shed 5 bases, J shed 7 bases, and the junction held 10 bases outside the gene matches.

This clone occurred once. This chain uses TRBV28 with TRBJ1-6; 8 nucleotides line up with TRBD1. The CDR3 length is 15 residues. V dropped 10 bases and J dropped 0; count of bases not matched to a gene: 5. CDR1 MDHEN and CDR2 SYDVKM come from the germline V gene. The CDR3 region is CATRQGSSYNSPLHF. The CDR3 DNA reads as TGTGCCACCCGACAGGGGAGCTCCTATAATTCACCCCTCCACTTT. The full variable domain, its missing parts supplied by reference TRBV28 and TRBJ1-6, is DVKVTQSSRYLVKRTGEKVFLECVQDMDHENMFWYRQDPGLGLRLIYFSYDVKMKEKGDIPEGYSVSREKKERFSLILESASTNQTSMYLCATRQGSSYNSPLHFGNGTRLTVT.

This clone appeared a single time. CDR3 nucleotides: TGTGCCAGCAGTTTTGGGACAGGGGTTGAAAAACTGTTTTTT. It translates to CASSFGTGVEKLFF. The V and J genes are TRBV6-5 and TRBJ1-4; 10 nucleotides align to TRBD1. The CDR3 loop spans 14 amino acids. The V and J ends lost 4 bases and 7 bases, in that order; junction bases with no gene match: 3. CDR1 is MNHEY and CDR2 is SVGAGI in the germline V gene.

V is TRBV28 and J is TRBJ2-1; D gene uncertain. The CDR3 has 14 residues. The germline V and J ends were trimmed by 6 bases and 2 bases, with 11 bases remaining between them. Per the germline V gene, CDR1 is MDHEN and CDR2 is SYDVKM. Here the CDR3 DNA reads TGTGCCAGCAGGTTAGGCGGAGCCTACAATGAGCAGTTCTTC. Its protein product is CASRLGGAYNEQFF. Combining the CDR3 with reference TRBV28 and TRBJ2-1 gives the whole variable domain DVKVTQSSRYLVKRTGEKVFLECVQDMDHENMFWYRQDPGLGLRLIYFSYDVKMKEKGDIPEGYSVSREKKERFSLILESASTNQTSMYLCASRLGGAYNEQFFGPGTRLTVL.

The V call is TRBV2, the J call TRBJ2-2; the D gene is possibly TRBD1 (6 bases). Germline V gene sequence: CDR1 SNHLY, CDR2 FYNNEI. The germline V and J ends were trimmed by 10 bases and 8 bases, with 17 bases remaining between them. The CDR3 is 13 amino acids. CDR3 loop: CATRSRGTGELFF. The CDR3, as DNA: TGTGCCACCCGGTCGAGGGGGACAGGGGAGCTGTTTTTT.

The rearrangement links TRBV6-1 to TRBJ1-3; 9 bases map to TRBD1. The CDR3 sequence is 16 residues long. V was pared by 2 bases and J by 4 bases, with 6 bases of the junction left unmatched. CDR1 is MNHNS, CDR2 SASEGT, per germline. This CDR3 reads CASSERGGQGGNTIYF. DNA of the CDR3: TGTGCCAGCAGTGAAAGGGGGGGACAGGGAGGAAACACCATATATTTT.

This clone was seen once. This specimen includes other DNA sequences encoding the same CDR3. J is TRBJ1-5 and V is TRBV5-1; possible D gene TRBD1, 5 bases. CDR3 length: 13 amino acids. V lost 0 bases and J lost 5, with 6 bases in between. Germline V gene lookup returns CDR1 SGHRS and CDR2 YFSETQ. The CDR3 DNA follows: TGCGCCAGCAGCTTGGGGGGCGATCAGCCCCAGCATTTT. Protein: CASSLGGDQPQHF.